This TCR beta chain originates from a study of cytomegalovirus exposure and HLA in healthy donors. On this clone itself: Antigen unknown.

Study-level results: Cytomegalovirus-associated TCR beta chains were listed, numbering around 150. Reportedly, HLA-A and HLA-B alleles of most subjects were accurately predicted from TCR beta.

13 Jbeta primers and 60 Vbeta primers were used for the PCR. Under the authors' procedure: Later, an analysis found roughly 80 million unique TCR beta chains, and about 10 million of these were shared. Measured with immunoSEQ multiplex PCR; TCRdb has only the in-frame clones, and not every one. V and J calls and clone size are as listed in that table; D and trimming were resolved from the DNA. This table has approximately 100,000 clones, 70% to 80% appearing once. The germline CDR1 and CDR2 sequences are SGHTA and FQGTGA. The CDR3 loop spans 14 amino acids. The trim removed 7 bases at V and 3 bases at J, leaving 6 bases unmatched.

The material sequenced was PBMCs. This sequence was found in a female donor in good health and CMV-seronegative. This chain connects TRBV7-3 to TRBJ2-7; 10 bases are shared with TRBD2. DNA for the CDR3: TGTGCCAGCATGCCCTTAGCGGGAGGCTACGAGCAGTACTTC. Translating it yields CASMPLAGGYEQYF.